A selection of T cell receptor beta chains follows, all from one sample in a study of blood T cell repertoires in COVID-19. Repertoires were generated with immunoSEQ multiplex PCR, while TCRdb's copy carries only in-frame clones and drops some. The data contain around 180,000 clones, approximately 85% of them singletons. Sequenced sample: peripheral blood. These receptors were obtained from a woman at least 80 years old with acute or convalescent COVID-19. The CDR3 runs from the conserved cysteine through the conserved F or W. The order of the fields is J gene, clone size, CDR3 length, D gene, V gene, CDR3 protein, CDR3 DNA. The D gene is left open where the match is weak. Clone size is shown for a subset of rows, as once, few, many or a class of expanded clone.

j_call: TRBJ1-3; clone_size: -; cdr3_length: 16; d_call: -; v_call: TRBV19; cdr3_aa: CASSIDRAGPGNTIYF; cdr3_nt: TGTGCCAGTAGTATAGATCGGGCAGGGCCTGGAAACACCATATATTTT
j_call: TRBJ2-3; clone_size: -; cdr3_length: 15; d_call: -; v_call: TRBV9; cdr3_aa: CASSVGGPHPDTQYF; cdr3_nt: TGTGCCAGCAGCGTCGGGGGACCTCACCCAGATACGCAGTATTTT
j_call: TRBJ1-4; clone_size: once; cdr3_length: 14; d_call: TRBD1; v_call: TRBV6-6; cdr3_aa: CASSSTGPNEKLFF; cdr3_nt: TGTGCCAGCAGTTCGACAGGGCCTAATGAAAAACTGTTTTTT
j_call: TRBJ2-7; clone_size: many; cdr3_length: 12; d_call: -; v_call: TRBV12-3/TRBV12-4; cdr3_aa: CASSFEDYEQYF; cdr3_nt: TGTGCCAGCAGTTTCGAGGACTACGAGCAGTACTTC
j_call: TRBJ1-1; clone_size: -; cdr3_length: 16; d_call: TRBD1; v_call: TRBV23-1; cdr3_aa: CASSQTREGTGRRGFF; cdr3_nt: TGCGCCAGCAGTCAAACCAGAGAAGGGACAGGAAGAAGAGGTTTCTTT
j_call: TRBJ2-7; clone_size: -; cdr3_length: 19; d_call: TRBD2; v_call: TRBV14; cdr3_aa: CASSQDWEGRLAKTYEQYF; cdr3_nt: TGTGCCAGCAGCCAAGATTGGGAGGGTCGACTAGCGAAGACCTACGAGCAGTACTTC
j_call: TRBJ1-2; clone_size: -; cdr3_length: 13; d_call: TRBD1; v_call: TRBV7-2; cdr3_aa: CASSPGQGYGYTF; cdr3_nt: TGTGCCAGCAGCCCCGGACAGGGGTATGGCTACACCTTC
j_call: TRBJ2-7; clone_size: -; cdr3_length: 15; d_call: TRBD2; v_call: TRBV6-4; cdr3_aa: CASSVGLAGVYEQYF; cdr3_nt: TGTGCCAGCAGCGTGGGACTAGCGGGAGTCTACGAGCAGTACTTC
j_call: TRBJ1-1; clone_size: -; cdr3_length: 14; d_call: -; v_call: TRBV18; cdr3_aa: CASSPLQGWAEAFF; cdr3_nt: TGTGCCAGCTCACCACTACAGGGTTGGGCTGAAGCTTTCTTT
j_call: TRBJ1-3; clone_size: -; cdr3_length: 15; d_call: TRBD1; v_call: TRBV9; cdr3_aa: CASSDGTGTGNTIYF; cdr3_nt: TGTGCCAGCAGCGACGGGACAGGGACTGGAAACACCATATATTTT
j_call: TRBJ1-4; clone_size: -; cdr3_length: 14; d_call: -; v_call: TRBV7-6; cdr3_aa: CASSPQATNEKLFF; cdr3_nt: TGTGCCAGCAGCCCACAGGCAACTAATGAAAAACTGTTTTTT